One and the same sample provided the 11 T cell receptor beta chains below, sequenced in a study of CD8+CD57+ T cells in acquired aplastic anemia. The template for TCR beta VDJ and CDR3 sequence profiling was genomic DNA. TCRdb itself ran the reads through MiXCR, one entry per CDR3 protein. The data hold 160,000 or so distinct CDR3 sequences, with over 70% observed a single time. All patients picked for sequencing had shown, by flow cytometry, an expansion of CD8+CD57+ cells. Sequencing used sorted CD4+, CD8+, or CD8+CD57+ T cells (not recorded which) from PBMCs. The receptors shown here come from a human donor with aplastic anemia.

This clonotype has just a few counts. The chain uses TRBV20-1 and TRBJ2-1; 13 positions agree with TRBD2. V lost 6 bases to trimming and J lost 8 bases; unmatched junction nucleotides: 4. This CDR3 has 13 amino acids. Germline V gene data show CDR1 as DFQATT and CDR2 as SNEGSKA (reference sequence). In nucleotides, the CDR3 is TGCAGTGCGTGGACTAGCGGGAGCTATGAGCAGTTCTTC. Translation gives CSAWTSGSYEQFF.

The chain carries TRBV2 and TRBJ1-2; TRBD1 aligns across 10 bases. The CDR3 is made up of 15 amino acids. V was clipped by 6 bases and J by 4 bases; unmatched bases: 8. CDR1 is SNHLY, CDR2 FYNNEI, per germline. The CDR3 is CASRISGTGAYGYTF. In DNA form, the CDR3 reads TGTGCCAGCAGAATTTCCGGGACAGGGGCCTATGGCTACACCTTC.

As DNA, the CDR3 is TGCGCCAGCTCAACTAGGGGGGGTAATGAGCAGTTCTTC. Its translation is CASSTRGGNEQFF. The chain carries TRBV5-1 and TRBJ2-1; TRBD2 might be the D (7 bases). Germline V gene sequence: CDR1 SGHRS, CDR2 YFSETQ. CDR3 length: 13 amino acids. The ends were cut back, 7 bases at V and 7 bases at J, with 15 bases in the middle.

The chain uses TRBV10-3 and TRBJ2-4; D is undetermined. The V gene lost 4 bases and the J gene lost 8 bases, with 12 bases spanning the gap. This CDR3 is built from 13 residues. Germline V lookup: CDR1 ENHRY, CDR2 SYGVKD. The CDR3 sequence is CAISGDSGDIQYF. Written as DNA, the CDR3 is TGTGCCATCAGTGGAGATTCTGGGGACATTCAGTACTTC.

CDR3 in DNA: TGTGCCATCAGTGAGTCGATGGGCGGCGCCTACAATGAGCAGTTCTTC. It encodes CAISESMGGAYNEQFF. This chain uses TRBV10-3 with TRBJ2-1; D not resolved. CDR1 and CDR2 from the germline V gene are ENHRY and SYGVKD. This CDR3 region has 16 residues. Trimming removed 0 bases at V and 2 bases at J, with 11 bases between.

This clonotype was recorded many times. The chain joins TRBV20-1 to TRBJ2-5; 12 bases match TRBD2. CDR1 and CDR2 (germline): DFQATT, SNEGSKA (reference sequence). The CDR3 runs to 16 residues. The trim removed 0 bases at V and 4 bases at J, leaving 6 bases unmatched. The CDR3 DNA sequence: TGCAGTGCTAGAGAGCGACTAGCGGGGGCCCTAGAGACCCAGTACTTC. This codes for CSARERLAGALETQYF.

This clonotype was observed a handful of times. This rearrangement joins TRBV10-3 to TRBJ1-1; D remains unclear. The CDR3 loop spans 12 amino acids. Germline CDR1 is ENHRY and CDR2 is SYGVKD. V gave up 9 bases and J gave up 1 base, with 9 bases separating them. The CDR3 sequence: CAIRGGNTEAFF. The DNA of the CDR3 is TGTGCCATTCGGGGAGGGAACACTGAAGCTTTCTTT.

This clonotype was counted a single time. V and J are TRBV5-6 and TRBJ2-7; possibly TRBD1 for D (5 bases). V was cut by 4 bases and J by 1 base, with 9 bases left in between. The CDR3 runs to 13 residues. From germline, CDR1 is SGHDT and CDR2 YYEEEE. In DNA form, the CDR3 reads TGTGCCAGCAGCCTACAGGAGTCCTACGAGCAGTACTTC. Amino acid sequence: CASSLQESYEQYF.

This chain joins TRBV6-2 or TRBV6-3 and TRBJ2-1; D is perhaps TRBD1 (5 bases). CDR1 and CDR2 (germline): MNHEY, SVGEGT. The CDR3 totals 13 residues. Trimming shortened V by 3 bases and J by 8 bases, and 11 bases separated the two germline ends. The CDR3 reads CASSYPAGYEQFF. As DNA, the CDR3 is TGTGCCAGCAGTTATCCTGCAGGGTATGAGCAGTTCTTC.

The chain recombines TRBV6-2 or TRBV6-3 with TRBJ2-5; 7 bases agree with TRBD1. After removal of 0 bases from V and 4 bases from J, the junction contained 2 bases not matched to a gene. This CDR3 contains 14 residues. Germline assignment: CDR1 MNHEY and CDR2 SVGEGT. The DNA for the CDR3 is TGTGCCAGCAGTTACTCGAGGGGGCTAGAGACCCAGTACTTC. Its protein is CASSYSRGLETQYF.

This rearrangement joins TRBV5-5 to TRBJ1-4; maybe TRBD1 (5 bases). Germline V gene data show CDR1 as SGHKS and CDR2 as YYEKEE (reference sequence). Trimming left V 1 base short and J 0 bases short, with 13 bases between. The CDR3 is 17 residues long. For the CDR3, the DNA is TGTGCCAGCAGCTTGCTGGGGCCAACTGCAACTAATGAAAAACTGTTTTTT. Protein sequence: CASSLLGPTATNEKLFF. Variable domain in full (rest from reference TRBV5-5 and TRBJ1-4): DAGVTQSPTHLIKTRGQQVTLRCSPISGHKSVSWYQQVLGQGPQFIFQYYEKEERGRGNFPDRFSARQFPNYSSELNVNALLLGDSALYLCASSLLGPTATNEKLFFGSGTQLSVL.